This paragraph covers one TCR beta chain sequence. There are 16 residues in the CDR3. Per germline, CDR1 SGHRS and CDR2 YFSETQ. The V end was cut by 2 bases, the J end by 0 bases, with 9 bases between. TCRdb keeps only in-frame clones here, not all; method: immunoSEQ multiplex PCR. The table records about 71,000 clones, 75% to 90% of them present only once. This record belongs to a study of blood T cell repertoires in COVID-19. Source material: peripheral blood. The rearrangement uses TRBV5-1 and TRBJ2-6; D not resolved. This sequence was found in a man at least 80 years old with acute or convalescent COVID-19. The CDR3 spells CASSFTPSSGANVLTF. The CDR3 bases are TGCGCCAGCAGCTTCACTCCGAGCTCTGGGGCCAACGTCCTGACTTTC.